This TCR beta chain came from a study of T cell responses to AZD1222 COVID-19 vaccine. V shed 1 base and J 5 bases; nucleotides not matched to a gene: 3. The germline V gene has CDR1 MDHEN and CDR2 SYDVKM. The CDR3 is 15 residues long. Whether given at about 4 or about 12 weeks, second doses were pooled. Profiled with immunoSEQ multiplex PCR; TCRdb holds only in-frame clones, not every one. The sample holds roughly 120,000 clones, 92% seen once. Regarding this clone: The antigen remains unidentified.

Study outcomes and limitations: Spike-specific TCR repertoires showed rising breadth and depth after two AZD1222 doses. There were vaccine-associated CD4 TCRs across spike, dominant at 160-218 and 743-854.

The rearrangement joins TRBV28 to TRBJ2-7; 12 nucleotides align to TRBD2. Sequenced here: peripheral blood, sampled 28 days after the second AZD1222 dose. This receptor was taken from an adult who received the AZD1222 COVID-19 vaccine. The CDR3 reads CASSLSSGRVHEQYF. The CDR3 DNA reads as TGTGCCAGCAGTTTATCTAGCGGGAGGGTCCACGAGCAGTACTTC.